Listed below are T cell receptor beta chains from one sample, sequenced in a study of T cell responses to AZD1222 COVID-19 vaccine. The repertoire was sequenced with immunoSEQ multiplex PCR; TCRdb's copy has only in-frame clones and lacks some. The top ten hold 1.5% to 2% of the sample, which has about 180,000 clones, about nine tenths seen once. The sample here was peripheral blood, taken on day 0 of AZD1222 vaccination. The source of these receptors is an adult in good health. Each CDR3 is given with its conserved first and last residue. A D gene is named only where the DNA matches it firmly. Some rows have no size entry. The others give once, few or many, or a class for an expanded clone.

clone size | J gene | D gene | V gene | CDR3 protein | CDR3 DNA
few | TRBJ1-2 | TRBD1 | TRBV18 | CASSRFDRGKVATF | TGTGCCAGCTCACGATTTGACAGGGGAAAAGTGGCCACCTTC
NA | TRBJ1-4 | NA | TRBV30 | CAWSPSGGLATNEKLFF | TGTGCCTGGAGTCCCAGTGGGGGACTTGCAACTAATGAAAAACTGTTTTTT
NA | TRBJ1-3 | NA | TRBV11-2 | CASSFQTNYGDTIYF | TGTGCCAGCAGCTTCCAGACCAACTATGGGGACACCATATATTTT
few | TRBJ1-2 | NA | TRBV11-2 | CASSLLGWNANYGYTF | TGTGCCAGCAGCTTACTTGGGTGGAACGCTAACTATGGCTACACCTTC
NA | TRBJ2-1 | TRBD2 | TRBV13 | CASSIPRASGGANRNEQFF | TGTGCCAGCAGCATCCCCCGGGCTAGCGGGGGGGCCAACCGTAATGAGCAGTTCTTC
NA | TRBJ2-2 | NA | TRBV5-4 | CASSPDIRDTGELFF | TGTGCCAGCAGCCCCGATATCCGGGACACCGGGGAGCTGTTTTTT
NA | TRBJ2-1 | NA | TRBV24-1 | CATSDPGIGNEQFF | TGTGCCACCAGTGATCCGGGGATTGGTAATGAGCAGTTCTTC
NA | TRBJ2-6 | TRBD1 | TRBV9 | CASSTRDRGLTGANVLTF | TGTGCCAGCAGCACCCGGGACAGGGGTTTGACTGGGGCCAACGTCCTGACTTTC
NA | TRBJ2-3 | TRBD2 | TRBV5-4 | CASSSATSGRHLDTQYF | TGTGCCAGCAGCTCGGCGACTAGCGGGAGGCACCTAGATACGCAGTATTTT
NA | TRBJ2-7 | TRBD2 | TRBV4-3 | CASSRNSGDPYEQYF | TGCGCCAGCAGCCGGAATAGCGGGGATCCCTACGAGCAGTACTTC
NA | TRBJ1-5 | NA | TRBV10-3 | CAISEGLRQPQHF | TGTGCCATCAGTGAGGGACTGCGGCAGCCCCAGCATTTT
NA | TRBJ1-2 | NA | TRBV30 | CAWSVTGYSGYTF | TGTGCCTGGAGTGTAACAGGGTACTCTGGCTACACCTTC
few | TRBJ2-7 | NA | TRBV30 | CACGADTYEQYF | TGTGCCTGTGGGGCTGACACCTACGAGCAGTACTTC
NA | TRBJ2-7 | NA | TRBV5-1 | CASSWQEQGYEQYF | TGCGCCAGCAGCTGGCAGGAACAGGGTTACGAGCAGTACTTC
NA | TRBJ1-5 | NA | TRBV27 | CASSQSTGNSNQPQHF | TGTGCCAGCAGCCAGTCCACAGGGAACAGCAATCAGCCCCAGCATTTT
NA | TRBJ1-4 | NA | TRBV19 | CASYDRGGEKLFF | TGTGCCAGTTACGACAGAGGAGGGGAAAAACTGTTTTTT
NA | TRBJ2-7 | TRBD2 | TRBV28 | CASITWEGTYEQYF | TGTGCCAGCATTACGTGGGAGGGTACCTACGAGCAGTACTTC
NA | TRBJ2-3 | NA | TRBV29-1 | CSAPVGGTDTQYF | TGCAGCGCCCCGGTGGGGGGCACAGATACGCAGTATTTT
NA | TRBJ2-7 | NA | TRBV23-1 | CASSHETVLAGESYEQYF | TGCGCCAGCAGTCACGAGACTGTTTTGGCAGGGGAGTCCTACGAGCAGTACTTC
NA | TRBJ2-2 | NA | TRBV6-5 | CASSYSRGAGELFF | TGTGCCAGCAGTTACTCGAGAGGAGCGGGGGAGCTGTTTTTT
NA | TRBJ2-5 | NA | TRBV11-1 | CASSLERGETQYF | TGTGCCAGCAGCTTAGAAAGGGGAGAGACCCAGTACTTC
NA | TRBJ2-3 | NA | TRBV19 | CASRGGVFLDTQYF | TGTGCCAGTCGCGGCGGGGTATTTCTAGATACGCAGTATTTT
NA | TRBJ2-5 | TRBD2 | TRBV30 | CASKSGRAGETQYF | TGTGCCTCAAAGAGCGGGAGGGCCGGGGAGACCCAGTACTTC
once | TRBJ1-1 | NA | TRBV5-6 | CASRRNVNTEAFF | TGTGCCAGCAGGCGAAATGTGAACACTGAAGCTTTCTTT
once | TRBJ2-5 | TRBD2 | TRBV5-1 | CASSSHMGGAQYF | TGCGCCAGCAGCTCCCATATGGGGGGGGCCCAGTACTTC
NA | TRBJ1-1 | TRBD1 | TRBV29-1 | CSVVTGAEAFF | TGCAGCGTAGTCACAGGGGCTGAAGCTTTCTTT
NA | TRBJ1-2 | NA | TRBV5-6 | CASSLNRAHGYTF | TGTGCCAGCAGCTTGAACAGGGCCCATGGCTACACCTTC
NA | TRBJ1-5 | TRBD1 | TRBV4-2 | CASSQDPWGTGAKGQPQHF | TGTGCCAGCAGCCAAGATCCCTGGGGGACAGGGGCGAAGGGGCAGCCCCAGCATTTT
NA | TRBJ2-7 | TRBD2 | TRBV28 | CASSSTSVTSGRPSYEQYF | TGTGCCAGCAGTTCGACCTCGGTTACTAGCGGGCGACCCTCCTACGAGCAGTACTTC
NA | TRBJ1-4 | TRBD1 | TRBV5-1 | CASSVLGQANEKLFF | TGCGCCAGCAGCGTACTAGGACAGGCTAATGAAAAACTGTTTTTT
once | TRBJ2-2 | NA | TRBV18 | CASSRERTGELFF | TGTGCCAGCTCACGCGAGAGGACCGGGGAGCTGTTTTTT
NA | TRBJ2-7 | NA | TRBV7-2 | CASSSRGLFEQYF | TGTGCCAGCAGCTCCAGGGGCCTGTTCGAGCAGTACTTC
NA | TRBJ1-4 | NA | TRBV6-5 | CASRALQFLEKLFF | TGTGCCAGCAGGGCCCTCCAGTTTCTCGAAAAACTGTTTTTT
NA | TRBJ2-5 | NA | TRBV6-6 | CASSYSQGLGETQYF | TGTGCCAGCAGTTACTCTCAGGGGCTGGGAGAGACCCAGTACTTC
NA | TRBJ1-4 | TRBD1 | TRBV5-1 | CASSYVPGQGDEKLFF | TGCGCCAGCAGTTATGTACCGGGACAGGGTGATGAAAAACTGTTTTTT